The T cell receptor beta chain under discussion was sequenced for a study of identical twins (TCRdb year 2016). As for the study more broadly: TCR alpha and beta repertoires from monozygotic twins, unrelated adults of various ages and cord blood were deep-sequenced to test whether fetal clonotypes persist. To rule out contamination, the twin experiments were replicated at different times with different library preparation protocols.

Points the paper makes about the study in general: Fewer insertions were carried by abundant cord blood beta clonotypes, a similar but weaker trend appeared in young adult naive repertoires, and no such trend appeared in memory repertoires. Out-of-frame TCR alpha sequences shared between twins showed an excess of low generation-probability sequences compared with coincidental sharing between unrelated individuals. Zero-insertion analyses could be partly confounded by invariant T cells such as MAIT and iNKT, although diverse VJ usage argued against such confounding for most clonotypes. Because the same donors could not be followed over many years, conclusions were based on cross-sectional statistical analysis. The excess sharing between twins in beta out-of-frame sequences was weaker because fewer shared sequences reduced the signal-to-noise ratio. In monozygotic twins, out-of-frame TCR alpha sharing was systematically underestimated by recombination models, although the models agreed with sharing between unrelated individuals.

The CDR3 spans 13 residues, from the cysteine through the phenylalanine. Just CDR3 DNA is preserved here, 39 bases in frame from base 1. The germline ends are 9 bases apart after V is trimmed by 4 bases and J by 4 bases. The CDR1 and CDR2 encoded by the germline V gene are SGHAT and FQNNGV. Details on this clonotype: Its antigen is not yet known. Base qualities are missing; no much larger clone stands one base away.

Libraries were made using 5' RACE. This sample was sequenced with an Illumina HiSeq 2000. A universal primer binding site was introduced by template switching, and a unique molecular identifier was present in the final cDNA, enabling accurate counting of TCR cDNA molecules. Specific primers in the conserved constant-segment region were used to synthesize first-strand cDNA for TCR alpha and beta chains. To control for contamination, every cDNA library carried two barcodes: a SMART-Mk sample barcode plus Illumina barcodes. TruSeq adapter sequences, together with Illumina sample barcodes, were added in two successive PCR steps. TCR alpha and beta cDNA libraries were sequenced on the Illumina HiSeq platform with custom primers. In the authors' own workflow: MiGEC processed the raw reads to extract unique molecular identifiers, while MiXCR was used to determine the CDR3 positions. For each individual, recombination models were inferred using an EM algorithm with the repgenHMM and IGoR tools. Shared clonotype analysis was performed with the tcR package in R, normalizing sharing by the product of cloneset sizes. To study raw recombination free of thymic and clonal selection effects, out-of-frame nonproductive sequences were analyzed. The public reads were reprocessed in TCRdb via fastp at Q25 and MiXCR, keeping in-frame beta chains. Rows are combined by CDR3 protein, so each entry shows the most common genes and DNA. The V and J calls, along with clone size, are taken from TCRdb and not from the paper's own processing. The sample table lists 420,000 or so distinct CDR3 sequences, 18% of them with a count of one. The ten top clones hold roughly 12% of the sample.

Every donor was a healthy Caucasian. The researchers also sequenced three unrelated adults who were not twins: a male aged 18 to 30, a male aged 50 to 60, and a female aged 50 to 60. Miltenyi CD45RO+ enrichment and human naive T-cell isolation kits were used to isolate memory (CD45RO+) and naive T cells from PBMC. This chain is built from TRBV11-2 and TRBJ2-3; the D gene lacks a confident call. The TCR originated in a man aged 45-65 years in good health. The specimen sequenced was naive T cells sorted from blood. Read against the paper, the sample's cell subset or site label means: cells isolated with a human naive T-cell isolation kit. The nucleotide sequence reads TGTGCCAGCAGCTCCTCCGGAGCAGATACGCAGTATTTT. The resulting protein is CASSSSGADTQYF.